Described below is a single T cell receptor beta chain sequence and its context. The antigen is unknown. Primers for the PCR totalled 60 Vbeta and 13 Jbeta. Clones were sequenced by immunoSEQ multiplex PCR, and TCRdb holds only the in-frame ones, with some missing. The sample has approximately 160,000 clones; around 80% are singletons. V gave up 5 bases and J gave up 10 bases; unmatched junction bases: 3. Looked up from germline, CDR1 is MDHEN and CDR2 is SYDVKM. This CDR3 contains 14 residues. These data are taken from a study of cytomegalovirus exposure and HLA in healthy donors. Study findings and constraints: Prior analysis indicated that the majority of TCR beta V segments exhibited productivity approximately 87% or approximately 30% of the time. A later analysis found TCR association rates differed by HLA locus, highest for DRB1 and lowest for HLA-C. CMV serostatus alone was available as immune exposure information.

This sequence originates from a woman aged 25 to 45 in good health and CMV-seropositive. Sequencing was performed on PBMCs. The V gene is TRBV28, the J gene TRBJ2-1, with 15 bases that match TRBD2. Here the CDR3 reads CASSTGTSGREQFF. CDR3 nucleotide sequence: TGTGCCAGCAGTACGGGGACTAGCGGGAGGGAGCAGTTCTTC. Full variable domain (missing parts from reference TRBV28 and TRBJ2-1): DVKVTQSSRYLVKRTGEKVFLECVQDMDHENMFWYRQDPGLGLRLIYFSYDVKMKEKGDIPEGYSVSREKKERFSLILESASTNQTSMYLCASSTGTSGREQFFGPGTRLTVL.